This TCR beta chain was recorded in a study of blood T cell repertoires in COVID-19. The overall study: Italy, Spain and the United States were the sources of the convalescent and acute COVID-19 samples.

The CDR3 sequence is 13 residues long. The germline gives CDR1 MNHEY, CDR2 SMNVEV (reference sequence). Method: immunoSEQ multiplex PCR; TCRdb's copy keeps in-frame clones and lacks some. The table lists roughly 220,000 clones, roughly four fifths of them singletons. The material sequenced was peripheral blood. The J gene is TRBJ1-6, the V gene TRBV27; 9 nucleotides agree with TRBD1. The sequence derives from a woman aged 25 to 39 who had recovered from COVID-19. The CDR3 protein is CEALGQGISPLHF. DNA of the CDR3: TGTGAGGCCTTGGGACAGGGAATTTCACCCCTCCACTTT.